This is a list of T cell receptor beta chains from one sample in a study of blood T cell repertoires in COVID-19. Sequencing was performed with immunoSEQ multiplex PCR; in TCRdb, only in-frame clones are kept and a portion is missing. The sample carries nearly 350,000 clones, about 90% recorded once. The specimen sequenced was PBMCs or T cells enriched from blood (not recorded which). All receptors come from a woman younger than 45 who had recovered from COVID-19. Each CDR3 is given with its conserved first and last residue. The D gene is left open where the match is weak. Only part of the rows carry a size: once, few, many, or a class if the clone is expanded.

CDR3 protein: CASSRRDSTYEQYF
CDR3 DNA: TGTGCCAGCAGCCGCAGGGACAGTACCTACGAGCAGTACTTC
clone size: .
J gene: TRBJ2-7
V gene: TRBV5-6
D gene: TRBD1

CDR3 protein: CASSEAPKSYNEQFF
CDR3 DNA: TGTGCCAGCAGTGAAGCGCCAAAGAGCTACAATGAGCAGTTCTTC
clone size: .
J gene: TRBJ2-1
V gene: TRBV6-1
D gene: .

CDR3 protein: CASSEQVGTEAFF
CDR3 DNA: TGCGCCAGCAGTGAGCAGGTGGGCACTGAAGCTTTCTTT
clone size: .
J gene: TRBJ1-1
V gene: TRBV10-1
D gene: .

CDR3 protein: CAIRAGGEGSPLHF
CDR3 DNA: TGTGCCATCAGGGCAGGGGGTGAGGGATCACCCCTCCACTTT
clone size: .
J gene: TRBJ1-6
V gene: TRBV10-3
D gene: TRBD1

CDR3 protein: CASSLAGSNSPLHF
CDR3 DNA: TGTGCCAGCAGCTTGGCAGGGTCTAATTCACCCCTCCACTTT
clone size: .
J gene: TRBJ1-6
V gene: TRBV5-6
D gene: .

CDR3 protein: CASSTTGGVEKLFF
CDR3 DNA: TGTGCCAGTAGTACGACAGGGGGGGTAGAAAAACTGTTTTTT
clone size: .
J gene: TRBJ1-4
V gene: TRBV19
D gene: TRBD1

CDR3 protein: CASRRGGGGTYEQYF
CDR3 DNA: TGTGCCAGCAGGAGAGGGGGCGGGGGGACCTACGAGCAGTACTTC
clone size: .
J gene: TRBJ2-7
V gene: TRBV13
D gene: .

CDR3 protein: CASSPSIGALSYEQYF
CDR3 DNA: TGTGCCAGCAGCCCCTCTATAGGGGCGCTCTCCTACGAGCAGTACTTC
clone size: .
J gene: TRBJ2-7
V gene: TRBV9
D gene: .

CDR3 protein: CASSRFATDRGIYGYTF
CDR3 DNA: TGTGCCAGCAGTCGGTTTGCCACGGACAGGGGGATTTATGGCTACACCTTC
clone size: few
J gene: TRBJ1-2
V gene: TRBV27
D gene: TRBD1

CDR3 protein: CASRTSGANTGELFF
CDR3 DNA: TGTGCCAGCAGGACTAGCGGGGCGAACACCGGGGAGCTGTTTTTT
clone size: once
J gene: TRBJ2-2
V gene: TRBV10-3
D gene: TRBD2

CDR3 protein: CSVVTGGTNTGELFF
CDR3 DNA: TGCAGCGTTGTCACCGGGGGAACGAACACCGGGGAGCTGTTTTTT
clone size: .
J gene: TRBJ2-2
V gene: TRBV29-1
D gene: .

CDR3 protein: CASSYINRGRYEQYF
CDR3 DNA: TGTGCCAGCAGTTACATCAACAGGGGGCGGTACGAGCAGTACTTC
clone size: .
J gene: TRBJ2-7
V gene: TRBV6-5
D gene: TRBD1

CDR3 protein: CASSFRDRGDGYTF
CDR3 DNA: TGTGCCAGCAGCTTCCGGGACAGGGGAGATGGCTACACCTTC
clone size: once
J gene: TRBJ1-2
V gene: TRBV7-9
D gene: TRBD1

CDR3 protein: CASSKAGQARELGEKLFF
CDR3 DNA: TGTGCCAGCAGCAAAGCAGGACAGGCAAGGGAGCTGGGGGAAAAACTGTTTTTT
clone size: .
J gene: TRBJ1-4
V gene: TRBV21-1
D gene: .